The present T cell receptor (beta chain) was sequenced within a study of shared clonotypes between healthy human individuals. The study's findings and limits: Shared across a few donors were roughly 5% of the naive CD4 clonotypes.

The assay was carried out at the deep level. Sequenced by immunoSEQ multiplex PCR; TCRdb stores in-frame clones only, minus some. The sample records around 580,000 clones, roughly 98% being singletons. A remark on this clone: The target antigen is unknown.

Positively selected for CCR7, the CD45RO-negative cells used as naive CD8 cells excluded terminally differentiated effector memory CD45RA+ cells. Trimming removed 3 bases at V and 4 bases at J, with 20 bases between. The CDR3 totals 16 residues. Per germline, CDR1 SGDLS and CDR2 YYNGEE. V gene TRBV9 combines with J gene TRBJ2-7; either TRBD1 or TRBD2 may supply D (5 bases each). This receptor was taken from a man aged 30-40 years in good health. The sequencing sample was made of naive CD8+ T cells sorted from blood. As DNA, the CDR3 is TGTGCCAGCAGCGGAGGGGTCGGGAAGGACCCATACGAGCAGTACTTC. It codes for CASSGGVGKDPYEQYF.